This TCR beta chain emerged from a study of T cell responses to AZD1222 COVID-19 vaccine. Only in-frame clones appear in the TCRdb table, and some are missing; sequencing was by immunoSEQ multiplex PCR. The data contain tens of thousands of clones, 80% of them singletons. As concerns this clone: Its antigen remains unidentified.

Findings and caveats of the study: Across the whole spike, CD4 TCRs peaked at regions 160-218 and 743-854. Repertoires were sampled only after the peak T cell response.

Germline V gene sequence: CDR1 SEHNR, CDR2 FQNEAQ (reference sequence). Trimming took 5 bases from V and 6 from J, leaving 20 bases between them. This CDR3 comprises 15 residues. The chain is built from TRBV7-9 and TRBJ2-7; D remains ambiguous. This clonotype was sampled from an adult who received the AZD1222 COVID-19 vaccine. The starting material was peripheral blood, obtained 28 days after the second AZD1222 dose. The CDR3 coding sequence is TGTGCCAGCAGCGCCCCGGTAAGCCGCCTCGGCGAGCAGTACTTC. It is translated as CASSAPVSRLGEQYF.